This T cell receptor beta chain was recovered during a study of T cell responses to AZD1222 COVID-19 vaccine. Findings and caveats of the study: It was only after the peak T cell response that any repertoires were sampled. Only 5 or 6 individuals given AZD1222 were seropositive at baseline.

V dropped 5 bases and J dropped 4; count of bases not matched to a gene: 13. The V gene's germline CDR1 is ENHRY and CDR2 SYGVKD. The CDR3 contains 17 residues. Turning to this clone: Antigen unknown.

The method was immunoSEQ multiplex PCR; TCRdb's version includes in-frame clones alone and lacks a portion of them. The sample shows 100,000 to 150,000 clones, 85% to 95% of them seen only once. Samples with a second dose at about 4 or about 12 weeks were pooled together. The chain uses TRBV10-3 and TRBJ1-5; TRBD1 matches 8 bases. The TCR sequence derives from an adult who received the AZD1222 COVID-19 vaccine. The sequenced sample was peripheral blood, obtained 28 days after the second AZD1222 dose. CDR3 DNA: TGTGCCATCAGTTCAGACGCAGAGACAGGGGTAAATCAGCCCCAGCATTTT. Amino acid sequence: CAISSDAETGVNQPQHF.